This T cell receptor beta chain is drawn from a study of metastatic and nonmetastatic thyroid tumors. Study as a whole: The study looked at repertoires side by side in blood and in tumor or nodule tissue from malignant and benign thyroid patients.

There are 16 residues in the CDR3. Germline values: CDR1 SGHRS, CDR2 YFSETQ. V was pared by 4 bases and J by 10 bases, with 10 bases of the junction left unmatched. Thyroid surgery took place with no prior treatment in any patient. Study results and caveats: In both blood and tumor samples, TCR beta diversity was reported significantly higher for malignant than benign nodules.

In this sample, this clone turned up many times. Its antigen is not known. Study processing details: A papillary thyroid cancer distant-metastasis classifier was built from CDR3 differences across clinicopathological groups. TCRdb re-called the PCR reads via MiXCR. In this record, the V and J calls reflect TCRdb's handling and not the investigators' own analysis. The table records under 25,000 clones, about 13% of them present only once. The sequence came from a female donor with papillary thyroid cancer or a benign thyroid nodule (not recorded which). Some clones in this sample may be carry-over from other donors' samples. This rearrangement joins TRBV5-1 to TRBJ2-1, with 14 bases identical to TRBD2. Sequencing input: blood. The CDR3 loop is CASSLRLAGGVGEQFF. The CDR3 DNA sequence: TGCGCCAGCAGCCTCCGACTAGCGGGAGGGGTTGGGGAGCAGTTCTTC.